Listed below are T cell receptor beta chains from one sample, sequenced in a study of post-analysis software for immune sequencing data. Using its own MiXCR run on the PCR reads, TCRdb lists one record per CDR3 protein. The table lists fewer than 900,000 distinct CDR3 sequences, around 46% of them singletons. Input material: blood. The receptor set was obtained from a girl under 18 with multiple sclerosis. CDR3s include the opening cysteine and the closing phenylalanine or tryptophan. D genes are given only for firm matches. Size values are once, few and many counts, or a class for expanded clones, and some rows have none.

cdr3_aa: CSVSAGTSTDTQYF; cdr3_nt: TGCAGCGTTTCAGCCGGGACCAGCACAGATACGCAGTATTTT; j_call: TRBJ2-3; cdr3_length: 14; v_call: TRBV29-1; clone_size: few; d_call: .
cdr3_aa: CASSAQGVYEQYF; cdr3_nt: TGTGCCAGCAGTGCCCAGGGGGTCTACGAGCAGTACTTC; j_call: TRBJ2-7; cdr3_length: 13; v_call: TRBV25-1; clone_size: .; d_call: TRBD1
cdr3_aa: CASSQSFDTQYF; cdr3_nt: TGTGCCAGCAGCCAATCCTTCGATACGCAGTATTTT; j_call: TRBJ2-3; cdr3_length: 12; v_call: TRBV14; clone_size: .; d_call: .
cdr3_aa: CASSFRLAGDYGQYF; cdr3_nt: TGTGCCAGCAGTTTCCGGCTAGCGGGAGACTACGGGCAGTACTTC; j_call: TRBJ2-4; cdr3_length: 15; v_call: TRBV12-3/TRBV12-4; clone_size: .; d_call: TRBD2
cdr3_aa: CSAPQVARTDTQYF; cdr3_nt: TGCAGTGCTCCCCAAGTGGCTCGGACAGATACGCAGTATTTT; j_call: TRBJ2-3; cdr3_length: 14; v_call: TRBV20-1; clone_size: few; d_call: .
cdr3_aa: CSATRLAGSYNEQFF; cdr3_nt: TGCAGTGCTACGAGACTAGCGGGTTCATACAATGAGCAGTTCTTC; j_call: TRBJ2-1; cdr3_length: 15; v_call: TRBV20-1; clone_size: few; d_call: TRBD2
cdr3_aa: CASSSPGRTSISDTQYF; cdr3_nt: TGTGCCAGCAGCTCCCCGGGTAGGACTAGCATCTCAGATACGCAGTATTTT; j_call: TRBJ2-3; cdr3_length: 17; v_call: TRBV7-9; clone_size: .; d_call: TRBD2
cdr3_aa: CASSSHRGTDTQYF; cdr3_nt: TGTGCCAGCAGCTCCCACAGGGGCACAGATACGCAGTATTTT; j_call: TRBJ2-3; cdr3_length: 14; v_call: TRBV7-3; clone_size: many; d_call: .
cdr3_aa: CASSSREQGLAYGYTF; cdr3_nt: TGTGCCAGCAGTTCCAGAGAACAGGGGCTGGCCTATGGCTACACCTTC; j_call: TRBJ1-2; cdr3_length: 16; v_call: TRBV12-3/TRBV12-4; clone_size: once; d_call: TRBD1
cdr3_aa: CASSFSERGASGANVLTF; cdr3_nt: TGTGCCAGCAGTTTTTCCGAAAGAGGAGCCTCTGGGGCCAACGTCCTGACTTTC; j_call: TRBJ2-6; cdr3_length: 18; v_call: TRBV28; clone_size: .; d_call: .
cdr3_aa: CASSLAGSGPIYNEQFF; cdr3_nt: TGTGCCAGCAGCTTAGCTGGGAGCGGGCCTATATACAATGAGCAGTTCTTC; j_call: TRBJ2-1; cdr3_length: 17; v_call: TRBV7-9; clone_size: .; d_call: .
cdr3_aa: CASSLRVAGVTDTQYF; cdr3_nt: TGTGCCAGCAGCTTGAGGGTAGCGGGGGTCACAGATACGCAGTATTTT; j_call: TRBJ2-3; cdr3_length: 16; v_call: TRBV7-2; clone_size: few; d_call: TRBD2
cdr3_aa: CASSDTSESYEQCF; cdr3_nt: TGTGCCAGCAGTGACACATCAGAGTCCTACGAGCAGTGCTTC; j_call: TRBJ2-7; cdr3_length: 14; v_call: TRBV21-1; clone_size: .; d_call: .
cdr3_aa: CASSLGLAGVPSYNEQFF; cdr3_nt: TGCGCCAGCAGCTTGGGTCTAGCGGGAGTCCCCTCCTACAATGAGCAGTTCTTC; j_call: TRBJ2-1; cdr3_length: 18; v_call: TRBV5-1; clone_size: .; d_call: TRBD2
cdr3_aa: CASRGGPVNYGYTF; cdr3_nt: TGTGCCAGCAGGGGAGGGCCCGTAAACTATGGCTACACCTTC; j_call: TRBJ1-2; cdr3_length: 14; v_call: TRBV6-5; clone_size: .; d_call: .
cdr3_aa: CASSRTGGSYEQYF; cdr3_nt: TGTGCCAGCAGTAGGACAGGGGGCTCCTACGAGCAGTACTTC; j_call: TRBJ2-7; cdr3_length: 14; v_call: TRBV6-5; clone_size: many; d_call: TRBD1
cdr3_aa: CASSQGGTHPSYEQYF; cdr3_nt: TGCGCCAGCAGCCAGGGGGGTACTCACCCTTCCTACGAGCAGTACTTC; j_call: TRBJ2-7; cdr3_length: 16; v_call: TRBV4-3; clone_size: .; d_call: .
cdr3_aa: CASSVGPDEQFF; cdr3_nt: TGTGCCAGCAGCGTTGGCCCTGATGAGCAGTTCTTC; j_call: TRBJ2-1; cdr3_length: 12; v_call: TRBV11-2; clone_size: .; d_call: .
cdr3_aa: CAISHGGDGTEAFF; cdr3_nt: TGTGCCATCAGCCACGGGGGGGATGGAACTGAAGCTTTCTTT; j_call: TRBJ1-1; cdr3_length: 14; v_call: TRBV10-3; clone_size: few; d_call: .
cdr3_aa: CASSQETRDWSWNEQFF; cdr3_nt: TGTGCCAGCAGCCAAGAGACTAGGGACTGGTCATGGAATGAGCAGTTCTTC; j_call: TRBJ2-1; cdr3_length: 17; v_call: TRBV4-2; clone_size: few; d_call: .
cdr3_aa: CATSRDGTANYGYTF; cdr3_nt: TGTGCCACCAGCAGAGACGGGACAGCTAACTATGGCTACACCTTC; j_call: TRBJ1-2; cdr3_length: 15; v_call: TRBV15; clone_size: .; d_call: TRBD1
cdr3_aa: CASSPGRLGSPLHF; cdr3_nt: TGTGCCAGCAGCCCAGGCAGGTTGGGTTCACCCCTCCACTTT; j_call: TRBJ1-6; cdr3_length: 14; v_call: TRBV7-6; clone_size: few; d_call: .
cdr3_aa: CASSSSPGYTEAFF; cdr3_nt: TGTGCCAGCAGTTCTTCCCCCGGGTACACTGAAGCTTTCTTT; j_call: TRBJ1-1; cdr3_length: 14; v_call: TRBV28; clone_size: .; d_call: .
cdr3_aa: CASSPRGGNEKLFF; cdr3_nt: TGTGCCAGCAGTCCTAGGGGTGGGAATGAAAAACTGTTTTTT; j_call: TRBJ1-4; cdr3_length: 14; v_call: TRBV6-5; clone_size: .; d_call: .
cdr3_aa: CASSLGQRSTDTQYF; cdr3_nt: TGTGCCAGCAGTTTGGGACAGAGGAGCACAGATACGCAGTATTTT; j_call: TRBJ2-3; cdr3_length: 15; v_call: TRBV12-3/TRBV12-4; clone_size: once; d_call: TRBD1
cdr3_aa: CASSFLDNEDSPLHF; cdr3_nt: TGTGCCAGCAGTTTTTTGGACAACGAGGACTCACCCCTCCACTTT; j_call: TRBJ1-6; cdr3_length: 15; v_call: TRBV28; clone_size: once; d_call: .
cdr3_aa: CASSFNPGGGSYNEQFF; cdr3_nt: TGTGCCAGCAGTTTTAACCCAGGGGGTGGCTCCTACAATGAGCAGTTCTTC; j_call: TRBJ2-1; cdr3_length: 17; v_call: TRBV12-3/TRBV12-4; clone_size: few; d_call: TRBD1
cdr3_aa: CSAEAVAGPNEQFF; cdr3_nt: TGCAGTGCAGAGGCGGTAGCGGGACCAAATGAGCAGTTCTTC; j_call: TRBJ2-1; cdr3_length: 14; v_call: TRBV20-1; clone_size: few; d_call: TRBD2
cdr3_aa: CSLGQENQPQHF; cdr3_nt: TGCAGCTTGGGACAGGAGAATCAGCCCCAGCATTTT; j_call: TRBJ1-5; cdr3_length: 12; v_call: TRBV20-1; clone_size: .; d_call: TRBD1